The 11 T cell receptor beta chains below come from one sample, sequenced in a study of early T cells in non-severe SARS-CoV-2 infection. TCRdb re-analysed the 5' RACE reads in MiXCR, keeping a single row per CDR3 protein. The data contain 25,000 to 30,000 distinct CDR3 sequences, around 5.3% of them singletons. The sample taken for sequencing was whole blood. The receptors here all came from an adult who was a healthcare worker with PCR-confirmed SARS-CoV-2 infection or an uninfected control (not recorded which).

This clonotype was seen many times. The chain links TRBV5-1 to TRBJ2-1; 13 nucleotides align to TRBD2. The length of the CDR3 is 15 residues. CDR1 is SGHRS and CDR2 is YFSETQ in the germline V gene. V lost 4 bases and J lost 4; bases outside the gene matches: 2. The CDR3 loop is CASSRTSGSYNEQFF. The CDR3 bases are TGCGCCAGCAGCCGGACTAGCGGGAGTTACAATGAGCAGTTCTTC.

This clonotype was counted ten times or more. The V and J genes are TRBV18 and TRBJ2-2; D possibly corresponds to TRBD1 (5 bases). This CDR3 spans 18 amino acids. V shed 1 base and J shed 0 bases, with 15 bases lying between them. Germline V gene data show CDR1 as KGHSH and CDR2 as LQKENI. CDR3 DNA: TGTGCCAGCTCACCACTTCCCTCAGGACAACCGAACACCGGGGAGCTGTTTTTT. Amino acid sequence: CASSPLPSGQPNTGELFF.

This clonotype was found many times. The chain is built from TRBV29-1 and TRBJ2-3, with TRBD1 matching 10 bases. Per the germline V gene, CDR1 is SQVTM and CDR2 is ANQGSEA. The CDR3 totals 19 residues. V gave up 6 bases and J gave up 0 bases; unmatched junction bases: 18. Here the CDR3 DNA reads TGCAGCGTCCGACATACCCGGGACAGGGGTTCCCCCAGCACAGATACGCAGTATTTT. Translating it yields CSVRHTRDRGSPSTDTQYF.

The V gene is TRBV27, the J gene TRBJ1-2; a weak D match, TRBD1 (5 bases). The CDR3 runs 14 residues. The germline CDR1 and CDR2 sequences are MNHEY and SMNVEV (reference sequence). Between the trimmed V and J ends, which lost 9 bases and 4 bases, there was a span of 18 bases. The CDR3 coding sequence is TGTGCCAGTCTAGCCTTGGGGGGTCCCTATGGCTACACCTTC. Residues: CASLALGGPYGYTF.

This clonotype appeared many times. CDR3 sequence (DNA): TGCGCCAGCAGCCAAGGGGCCCTGTGGGAGCAGTACTTC. Protein sequence: CASSQGALWEQYF. The V call is TRBV4-1, the J call TRBJ2-7; D is uncertain. Germline assignment: CDR1 MGHRA and CDR2 YSYEKL. With 1 base removed from V and 7 bases from J, the gap between germline ends came to 11 bases. The CDR3 runs to 13 residues.

This rearrangement joins TRBV19 to TRBJ2-2; D is uncertain. This CDR3 contains 13 residues. Germline CDR1 is LNHDA and CDR2 is SQIVND (reference sequence). Trimming shortened V by 1 base and J by 5 bases, and 5 bases separated the two germline ends. CDR3 in DNA: TGTGCCAGTAGTATAGTTGGGACCGGGGAGCTGTTTTTT. This encodes CASSIVGTGELFF.

The chain links TRBV9 to TRBJ2-7; D ambiguous. CDR1 SGDLS and CDR2 YYNGEE come from the germline V gene. The CDR3 is made up of 14 amino acids. V was pared by 4 bases and J by 0 bases, with 11 bases between. CDR3 sequence: CASSPAWSSYEQYF. The CDR3 bases are TGTGCCAGCAGCCCCGCATGGAGCTCCTACGAGCAGTACTTC.

The chain carries TRBV18 and TRBJ1-4; 8 positions agree with TRBD1. CDR3 length: 16 amino acids. With V trimmed by 1 base and J by 5 bases, 6 bases remained unmatched. The germline gives CDR1 KGHSH, CDR2 LQKENI. The CDR3 DNA is TGTGCCAGCTCACCACTTCCCGGGACAGGAAATGAAAAACTGTTTTTT. Amino acids: CASSPLPGTGNEKLFF.

This clonotype was found a few times. The rearrangement links TRBV7-3 to TRBJ2-3; D possibly corresponds to TRBD2 (6 bases). Trimming took off 5 bases at V and 2 bases at J, with 11 bases between the two ends. Looked up from germline, CDR1 is SGHTA and CDR2 is FQGTGA. The CDR3 extends over 14 amino acids. CDR3 in amino acids: CASSMTRDTDTQYF. CDR3 DNA sequence: TGTGCCAGCAGCATGACTAGAGACACAGATACGCAGTATTTT.

The V gene is TRBV5-1, the J gene TRBJ2-2, with D perhaps TRBD2 (6 bases). The V gene lost 6 bases and the J gene lost 2 bases, with 11 bases spanning the gap. The CDR3 runs 14 residues. CDR1 is SGHRS and CDR2 is YFSETQ in the germline V gene. CDR3 nucleotide sequence: TGCGCCAGCATGAGGAGGGTAAACACCGGGGAGCTGTTTTTT. This codes for CASMRRVNTGELFF.

Many counts were recorded for this clonotype. The chain joins TRBV5-6 to TRBJ1-1; D not resolved. Germline V lookup: CDR1 SGHDT, CDR2 YYEEEE. The CDR3 spans 15 residues. Trimming took off 3 bases at V and 5 bases at J, with 17 bases between the two ends. This CDR3 reads CASSWPNSQSTEAFF. CDR3 coding DNA: TGTGCCAGCAGCTGGCCGAACTCCCAAAGTACTGAAGCTTTCTTT.